What follows are 7 T cell receptor beta chains derived from one specimen sequenced in a study of neurological immune-mediated disorders. From the 5' RACE reads, TCRdb called clonotypes with MiXCR, one entry per CDR3 protein. Of about 58,000 distinct CDR3 sequences in the sample, less than 4.5% were seen once. The specimen sequenced was PBMCs. These receptors all come from a man aged 25-45 years with multiple sclerosis.

This clonotype was counted ten times or more. The chain recombines TRBV7-3 with TRBJ2-2; 7 nucleotides align to TRBD1. V was pared by 5 bases and J by 4 bases, with 4 bases of the junction left unmatched. There are 14 residues in the CDR3. Germline V gene data show CDR1 as SGHTA and CDR2 as FQGTGA. CDR3 in DNA: TGTGCCAGCAGCCCAGGGGGTAGCACCGGGGAGCTGTTTTTT. Residues: CASSPGGSTGELFF.

This clonotype was seen repeatedly, ten times or more. This chain connects TRBV5-1 to TRBJ1-1; tentatively, D is TRBD1 (6 bases). V was clipped by 3 bases and J by 1 base, with 13 bases between them. The germline V gene encodes CDR1 SGHRS and CDR2 YFSETQ. The CDR3 totals 15 residues. CDR3 sequence (DNA): TGCGCCAGCAGCTGGACGGGGGACAAGAACACTGAAGCTTTCTTT. It is translated as CASSWTGDKNTEAFF.

This clonotype was detected ten times or more. The V call is TRBV28, the J call TRBJ2-7; 8 bases align to TRBD2. V lost 6 bases, J lost 6 bases, and 13 bases stayed unmatched. CDR1 is MDHEN and CDR2 is SYDVKM in the germline V gene. The CDR3 is 15 amino acids. The CDR3 sequence is CASRPQRESLGEQYF. The CDR3 bases are TGTGCCAGCAGACCCCAGCGGGAGAGTCTTGGCGAGCAGTACTTC.

This clonotype came up many times. The CDR3 bases are TGTGCCAGCAGTACGCGACAGCTACAAGAGACCCAGTACTTC. This sequence encodes CASSTRQLQETQYF. The chain carries TRBV12-3 or TRBV12-4 and TRBJ2-5; a possible D gene is TRBD1 (5 bases). Trimming cost V 5 bases and J 2 bases, with 12 bases left between them. This CDR3 comprises 14 residues.

Many counts were recorded for this clonotype. V usage is TRBV20-1 and J usage is TRBJ2-1, with TRBD2 identical over 9 bases. CDR1 is DFQATT and CDR2 is SNEGSKA in the germline V gene (reference sequence). The CDR3 extends over 14 amino acids. J lost 4 bases, V lost 6 bases, and 7 bases had no gene match. The CDR3 DNA reads TGCAGTGCGGAGGGACTAGCTCTTTACAATGAGCAGTTCTTC. Encoded protein: CSAEGLALYNEQFF.

This clonotype appeared many times. V usage is TRBV7-8 and J usage is TRBJ2-1; D might be TRBD2 (6 bases). The germline V gene has CDR1 SGHVS and CDR2 FQNEAQ. With 5 bases removed from V and 6 bases from J, the gap between germline ends came to 11 bases. The CDR3 length is 13 residues. The CDR3 loop reads CASSPGGLNEQFF. The CDR3 bases are TGTGCCAGCAGCCCTGGGGGACTCAATGAGCAGTTCTTC.

This clonotype was counted many times. The chain employs TRBV5-1 and TRBJ1-6, with D hard to call. The V gene lost 0 bases and the J gene lost 8 bases, with 6 bases spanning the gap. The CDR3 has 13 residues. CDR1 and CDR2 from the germline V gene are SGHRS and YFSETQ. CDR3: CASSLDQYSPLHF. In DNA, the CDR3 is TGCGCCAGCAGCTTGGATCAGTATTCACCCCTCCACTTT.